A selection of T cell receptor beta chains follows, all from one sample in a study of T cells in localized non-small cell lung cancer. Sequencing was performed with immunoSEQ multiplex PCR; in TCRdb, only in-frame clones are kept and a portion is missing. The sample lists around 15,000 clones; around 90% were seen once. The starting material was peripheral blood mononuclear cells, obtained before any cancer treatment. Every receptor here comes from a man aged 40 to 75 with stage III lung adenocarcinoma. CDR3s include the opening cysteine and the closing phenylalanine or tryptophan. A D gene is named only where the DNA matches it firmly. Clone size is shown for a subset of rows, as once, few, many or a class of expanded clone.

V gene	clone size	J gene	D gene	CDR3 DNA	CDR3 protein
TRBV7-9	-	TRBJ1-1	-	TGTGCCAGCAGCTCCCTAGGTGTGGGTCTGAACACTGAAGCTTTCTTT	CASSSLGVGLNTEAFF
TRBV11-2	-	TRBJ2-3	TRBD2	TGTGCCAGCAGCCCACCCAGACTAGCAGTCCTCACAGATACGCAGTATTTT	CASSPPRLAVLTDTQYF
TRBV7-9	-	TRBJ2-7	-	TGTGCCAGCAGCTTAGATCTGGGGGACTCCTACGAGCAGTACTTC	CASSLDLGDSYEQYF
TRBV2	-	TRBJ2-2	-	TGTGCCAGCAGTAGTCAGGGGAACACCGGGGAGCTGTTTTTT	CASSSQGNTGELFF
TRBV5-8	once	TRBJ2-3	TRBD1	TGTGCCAGCAGCTTGAGCCGGGACAGCTCATACACAGATACGCAGTATTTT	CASSLSRDSSYTDTQYF
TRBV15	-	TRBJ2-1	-	TGTGCCACCAGCAGAGCCGGGACACCCCAATACAATGAGCAGTTCTTC	CATSRAGTPQYNEQFF
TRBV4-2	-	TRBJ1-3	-	TGTGCCAGCAGCCAAGATTCCGGGTACGGAAACACCATATATTTT	CASSQDSGYGNTIYF
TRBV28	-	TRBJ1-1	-	TGTGCCAGCAGCGGACCAACTGAAGCTTTCTTT	CASSGPTEAFF
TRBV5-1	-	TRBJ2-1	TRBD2	TGCGCCAGCAGCCCGTCGACTAGCGGGAGGTACAATGAGCAGTTCTTC	CASSPSTSGRYNEQFF
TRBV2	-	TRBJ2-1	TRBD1	TGTGCCTCGACGGACAGGGTCTGGGACAATGAGCAGTTCTTC	CASTDRVWDNEQFF
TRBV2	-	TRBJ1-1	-	TGTGCCAGCAGCCTTAATCAGAGGAGCACTGAAGCTTTCTTT	CASSLNQRSTEAFF
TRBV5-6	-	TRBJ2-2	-	TGTGCCAGCAGCCACGACAGGAACACCGGGGAGCTGTTTTTT	CASSHDRNTGELFF
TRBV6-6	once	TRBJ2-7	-	TGTGCCAGCAGTTCAGGGCCCTACGAGCAGTACTTC	CASSSGPYEQYF
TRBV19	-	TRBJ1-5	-	TGTGCCAGTAGTATCCAGGAAGATCAGCCCCAGCATTTT	CASSIQEDQPQHF
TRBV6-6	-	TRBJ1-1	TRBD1	TGTGCCAGCAGTTACTCGGGTCAGGGGGCTACTGAAGCTTTCTTT	CASSYSGQGATEAFF
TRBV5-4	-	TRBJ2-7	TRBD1	TGTGCCAGCAGCCAGGACAGGGGGGCCTACGAGCAGTACTTC	CASSQDRGAYEQYF
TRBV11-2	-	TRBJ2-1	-	TGTGCCAGCAGTTTAGTCGGTGCTAGCGATGAGCAGTTCTTC	CASSLVGASDEQFF
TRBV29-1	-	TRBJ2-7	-	TGCAGCGCCTCAGGGGGGAGTAACGAGCAGTACTTC	CSASGGSNEQYF
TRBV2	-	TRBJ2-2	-	TGTGCCAGCAGTGGGAGAACTACGAACACCGGGGAGCTGTTTTTT	CASSGRTTNTGELFF
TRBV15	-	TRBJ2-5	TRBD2	TGTGCCACCAGCAGAGATGTAGCGGGACAAGAGACCCAGTACTTC	CATSRDVAGQETQYF
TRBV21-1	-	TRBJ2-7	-	TGTGCCAGCAGCGCCGGAGAGGACAGGGGGACCCACGAGCAGTACTTC	CASSAGEDRGTHEQYF
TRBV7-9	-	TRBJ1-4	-	TGTGCCAGCAGCTTGACGGAGTCTAAAAATGAAAAACTGTTTTTT	CASSLTESKNEKLFF
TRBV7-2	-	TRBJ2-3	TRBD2	TGTGCCAGCAGGCTAGCGGGAGGGCGCACAGATACGCAGTATTTT	CASRLAGGRTDTQYF
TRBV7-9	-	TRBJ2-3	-	TGTGCCAGCACCGGGCCACACACAGATACGCAGTATTTT	CASTGPHTDTQYF
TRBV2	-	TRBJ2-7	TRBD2	TGTGCCAGCAGGGAGGGAGCGGGAGGGGACTCCGAGCAGTACTTC	CASREGAGGDSEQYF
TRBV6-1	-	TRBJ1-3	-	TGTGCCAGCAGTGAATGGCGAGCGGGAGGAAACACCATATATTTT	CASSEWRAGGNTIYF
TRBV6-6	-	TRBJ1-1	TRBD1	TGTGCCAGCAGTTACTCGACGGACAGGGTTGAAGCTTTCTTT	CASSYSTDRVEAFF
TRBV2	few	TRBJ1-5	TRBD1	TGTGCCAGCCGACAGGGCCTTCAGCAGCCCCAGCATTTT	CASRQGLQQPQHF
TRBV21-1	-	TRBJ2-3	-	TGTGCCAGCCCACGTGGGCCAGATACGCAGTATTTT	CASPRGPDTQYF
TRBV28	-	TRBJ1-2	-	TGTGCCAGCACCATGGTACCGGGCTATGGCTACACCTTC	CASTMVPGYGYTF
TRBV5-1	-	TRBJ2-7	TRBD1	TGCGCCAGCAGCTTGGACAGGGGGCTCGAGCAGTACTTC	CASSLDRGLEQYF
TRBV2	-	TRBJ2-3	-	TGTGCCAGCAGTGAGGGTTCAATTCGGTTTACGCAGTATTTT	CASSEGSIRFTQYF
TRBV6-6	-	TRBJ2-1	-	TGTGCCAGCAGTTACGGGGGCGGACTAGGAGGGGGTGAGCAGTTCTTC	CASSYGGGLGGGEQFF
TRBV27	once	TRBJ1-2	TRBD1	TGTGCCAGCAAACGAGCGGGGACAGGGTTTTCCAACTATGGCTACACCTTC	CASKRAGTGFSNYGYTF
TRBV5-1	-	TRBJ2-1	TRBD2	TGCGCCAGCAGCGCAACTAGCGAGGGGCGGAGTGAGCAGTTCTTC	CASSATSEGRSEQFF
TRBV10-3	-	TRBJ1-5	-	TGTGCCATCAGTGAGGGGAGCCAGCCCCAGCATTTT	CAISEGSQPQHF
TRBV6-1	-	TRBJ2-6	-	TGTGCCAGCCGAGACAGGTTAACTGGGGCCAACGTCCTGACTTTC	CASRDRLTGANVLTF
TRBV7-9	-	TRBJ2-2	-	TGTGCCAGCAGTCAACTAGTTACCGGGGAGCTGTTTTTT	CASSQLVTGELFF
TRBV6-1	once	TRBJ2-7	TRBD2	TGTGCCAGCGGGGAGACTAGCGGGAGGTACGAGCAGTACTTC	CASGETSGRYEQYF
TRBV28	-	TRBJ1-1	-	TGTGCCAGCAGCTCCGGAGGGGTGGGGACTGAAGCTTTCTTT	CASSSGGVGTEAFF
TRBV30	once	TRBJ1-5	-	TGTGCCTGGAGTCGGCCGCTTGTTGTTAGCAATCAGCCCCAGCATTTT	CAWSRPLVVSNQPQHF
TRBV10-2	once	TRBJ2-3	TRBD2	TGCGCCAGCAGAGATTCTAGCGGGAGTCGCACAGATACGCAGTATTTT	CASRDSSGSRTDTQYF
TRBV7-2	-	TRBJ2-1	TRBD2	TGTGCCAGCAGCCGGACTAGCGGGACTAGGGATGAGCAGTTCTTC	CASSRTSGTRDEQFF
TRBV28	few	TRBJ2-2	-	TGTGCCAGCAGTATACCTTTGGCGAACACCGGGGAGCTGTTTTTT	CASSIPLANTGELFF
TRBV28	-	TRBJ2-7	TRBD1	TGTGCCAGCAGGCTTATGACCCTATCAGGGGGCCGGGAGCAGTACTTC	CASRLMTLSGGREQYF
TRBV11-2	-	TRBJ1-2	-	TGTGCCAGCGGCGTTCTCGGGCCGGTAGGCTACACCTTC	CASGVLGPVGYTF
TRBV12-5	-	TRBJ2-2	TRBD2	TGTGCTAGTGGTCCTGGACTAGCGGGAGGGGGAGCCGGGGAGCTGTTTTTT	CASGPGLAGGGAGELFF
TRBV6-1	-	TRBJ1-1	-	TGTGCCAGCAGGTCTTTAGGAAGGACTGAAGCTTTCTTT	CASRSLGRTEAFF